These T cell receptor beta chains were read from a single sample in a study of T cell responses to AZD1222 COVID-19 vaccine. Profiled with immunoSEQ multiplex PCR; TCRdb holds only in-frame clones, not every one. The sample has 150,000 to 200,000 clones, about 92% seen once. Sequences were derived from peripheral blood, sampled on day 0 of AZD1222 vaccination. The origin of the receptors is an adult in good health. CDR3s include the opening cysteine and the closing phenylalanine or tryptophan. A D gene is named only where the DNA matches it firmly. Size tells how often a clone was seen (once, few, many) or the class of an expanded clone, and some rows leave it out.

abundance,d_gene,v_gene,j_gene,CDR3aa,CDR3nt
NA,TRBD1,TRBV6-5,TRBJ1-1,CASSSGGQGNTEAFF,TGTGCCAGCAGTTCTGGTGGACAGGGGAACACTGAAGCTTTCTTT
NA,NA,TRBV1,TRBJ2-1,CTSSQANEQFF,TGCACCAGCAGCCAGGCGAATGAGCAGTTCTTC
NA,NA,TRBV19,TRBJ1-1,CASSPPRYGSEAFF,TGTGCCAGTAGTCCCCCAAGATACGGATCTGAAGCTTTCTTT
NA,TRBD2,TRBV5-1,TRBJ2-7,CASSLGGTSGGPLREQYF,TGCGCCAGCAGCTTGGGAGGGACTAGCGGAGGCCCCTTGCGGGAGCAGTACTTC
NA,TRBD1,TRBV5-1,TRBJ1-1,CASSPYRGRVNTEAFF,TGCGCCAGCAGCCCATACAGGGGGCGGGTGAACACTGAAGCTTTCTTT
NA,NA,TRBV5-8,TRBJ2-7,CASSLGRVFTYEQYF,TGTGCCAGCAGCTTGGGCCGGGTTTTCACCTACGAGCAGTACTTC
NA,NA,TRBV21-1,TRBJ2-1,CASSSPRGTLYNEQFF,TGTGCCAGCAGCTCACCTAGGGGGACTCTTTACAATGAGCAGTTCTTC
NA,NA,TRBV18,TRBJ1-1,CASSPSDTRVGAFF,TGTGCCAGCTCGCCATCTGACACCCGGGTGGGAGCTTTCTTT
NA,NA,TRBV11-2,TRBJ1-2,CASSLRGGGYTF,TGTGCCAGCAGCTTAAGGGGGGGAGGCTACACCTTC
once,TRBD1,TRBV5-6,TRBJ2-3,CASSRRPGQGTDTQYF,TGTGCCAGCAGCCGACGCCCTGGACAGGGAACAGATACGCAGTATTTT
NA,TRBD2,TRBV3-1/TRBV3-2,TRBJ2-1,CASSLASGRKGNEQFF,TGTGCCAGCAGCCTCGCTAGCGGGAGGAAAGGCAATGAGCAGTTCTTC
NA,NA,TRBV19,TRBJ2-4,CASSNRLTVGSLTIAKNIQYF,TGTGCCAGTAGCAACCGCCTGACAGTTGGAAGTCTCACTATAGCCAAAAACATTCAGTACTTC
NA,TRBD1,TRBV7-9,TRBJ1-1,CASSLAGLGGDQEAFF,TGTGCCAGCAGCTTAGCTGGGTTAGGGGGCGACCAGGAAGCTTTCTTT
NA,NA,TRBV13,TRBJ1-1,CASSFPGTEAFF,TGTGCCAGCAGCTTCCCCGGTACTGAAGCTTTCTTT
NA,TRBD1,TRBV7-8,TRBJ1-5,CASSGTATALNQPQHF,TGTGCCAGCAGTGGGACAGCAACGGCCTTAAATCAGCCCCAGCATTTT
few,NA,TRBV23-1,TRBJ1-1,CAGTLNTEAFF,TGCGCCGGTACTCTGAACACTGAAGCTTTCTTT
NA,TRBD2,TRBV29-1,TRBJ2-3,CSVSLREAADTQYF,TGCAGCGTGAGCCTGCGGGAGGCCGCAGATACGCAGTATTTT
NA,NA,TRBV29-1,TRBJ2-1,CSVEVNPGTSNEQFF,TGCAGCGTTGAAGTTAATCCAGGCACCTCGAATGAGCAGTTCTTC
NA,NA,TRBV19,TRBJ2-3,CASSIVGHYLDTQYF,TGTGCCAGTAGTATTGTGGGACATTATTTAGATACGCAGTATTTT
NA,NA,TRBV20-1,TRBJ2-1,CSARIPPEQFF,TGCAGTGCTAGAATACCCCCGGAGCAGTTCTTC
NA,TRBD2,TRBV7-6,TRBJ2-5,CASSLVSTSGRAKETQYF,TGTGCCAGCAGCTTAGTCTCGACTAGCGGGAGGGCCAAAGAGACCCAGTACTTC
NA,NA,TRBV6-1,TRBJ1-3,CASSEPGRISGNTIYF,TGTGCCAGCAGTGAACCGGGACGGATCTCTGGAAACACCATATATTTT
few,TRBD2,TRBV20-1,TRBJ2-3,CSASSGSTDTQYF,TGCAGTGCTAGTAGCGGGAGCACAGATACGCAGTATTTT
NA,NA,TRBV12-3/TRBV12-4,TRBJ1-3,CASSLADTIYF,TGTGCCAGCAGTTTGGCGGACACCATATATTTT
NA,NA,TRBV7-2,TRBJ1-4,CASSPTGPSNEKLFF,TGTGCCAGCAGCCCCACAGGGCCATCTAATGAAAAACTGTTTTTT
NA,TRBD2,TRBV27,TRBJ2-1,CASSFLLAGVGEQFF,TGTGCCAGCAGTTTCTTGCTAGCGGGAGTGGGTGAGCAGTTCTTC
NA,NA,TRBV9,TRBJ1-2,CASSAASGRGRIDGYTF,TGTGCCAGCAGCGCCGCGTCGGGCAGGGGTAGAATCGATGGCTACACCTTC
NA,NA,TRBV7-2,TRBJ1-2,CASSPRTSTLYGYTF,TGTGCCAGCAGCCCAAGGACGTCTACCCTCTATGGCTACACCTTC
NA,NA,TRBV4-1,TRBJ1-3,CASSQVFFSGNTIYF,TGCGCCAGCAGCCAAGTTTTCTTCTCTGGAAACACCATATATTTT
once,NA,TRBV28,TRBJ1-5,CASSLTFGTSNQPQHF,TGTGCCAGCAGTTTAACCTTCGGTACTAGCAATCAGCCCCAGCATTTT
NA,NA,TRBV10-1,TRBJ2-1,CASSGAGYGEQFF,TGCGCCAGCAGTGGCGCGGGATATGGTGAGCAGTTCTTC
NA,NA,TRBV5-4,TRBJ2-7,CASRLNGREQYF,TGTGCCAGCAGATTAAATGGCCGCGAGCAGTACTTC
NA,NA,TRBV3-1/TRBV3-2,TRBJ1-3,CASSQVQGLLSGNTIYF,TGTGCCAGCAGCCAAGTACAGGGCCTCCTCTCTGGAAACACCATATATTTT
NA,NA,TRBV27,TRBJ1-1,CASSLSVNTEAFF,TGTGCCAGCAGTTTATCGGTAAACACTGAAGCTTTCTTT
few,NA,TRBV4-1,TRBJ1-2,CASSQRTVRGYGYTF,TGCGCCAGCAGCCAAAGGACAGTGAGGGGTTATGGCTACACCTTC
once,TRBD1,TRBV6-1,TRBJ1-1,CASSEDTGGVNTEAFF,TGTGCCAGCAGTGAAGACACAGGGGGCGTGAACACTGAAGCTTTCTTT
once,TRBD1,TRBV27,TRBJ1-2,CASSPGTGTYYGYTF,TGTGCCAGCAGTCCAGGGACAGGGACCTACTATGGCTACACCTTC
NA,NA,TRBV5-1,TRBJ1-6,CASSNDLSSPLHF,TGCGCCAGCAGCAATGACCTCAGTTCACCCCTCCACTTT
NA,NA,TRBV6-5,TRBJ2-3,CASSSGLSTDTQYF,TGTGCCAGCAGTTCCGGTCTAAGCACAGATACGCAGTATTTT
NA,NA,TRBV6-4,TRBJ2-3,CASSPGPLDTQYF,TGTGCCAGCAGTCCTGGACCCCTCGATACGCAGTATTTT
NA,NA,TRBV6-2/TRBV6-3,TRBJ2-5,CASSILGGPGETQYF,TGTGCCAGCAGCATCCTTGGCGGGCCCGGGGAGACCCAGTACTTC
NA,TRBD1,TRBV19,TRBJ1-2,CASSIATGVDYGYTF,TGTGCCAGTAGTATAGCGACAGGGGTCGACTATGGCTACACCTTC
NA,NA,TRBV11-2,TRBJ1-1,CASSPGVNTEAFF,TGTGCCAGCAGCCCGGGGGTAAACACTGAAGCTTTCTTT
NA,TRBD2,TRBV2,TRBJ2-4,CASSASKRPPAGLLAKNIQYF,TGTGCCAGCAGTGCCTCGAAAAGGCCCCCAGCGGGACTATTAGCCAAAAACATTCAGTACTTC
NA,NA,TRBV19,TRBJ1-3,CASSHPLGQGQRNTIYF,TGTGCCAGTAGTCACCCCCTCGGCCAGGGCCAGAGAAACACCATATATTTT